This T cell receptor beta chain is drawn from a study of response to subunit inactivated influenza vaccine. Germline V gene sequence: CDR1 WSHSY, CDR2 SAAADI. V gave up 3 bases and J gave up 3 bases; unmatched junction bases: 8. This CDR3 contains 17 residues. Via MiXCR, TCRdb re-called the RT-PCR reads, giving one row per CDR3 protein. Of some 850,000 distinct CDR3 sequences listed, approximately 17% are singletons. The rearrangement joins TRBV10-2 to TRBJ2-7; the match to TRBD2 covers 13 bases. This material consisted of PBMCs from blood, taken around 5 days after vaccination. This sequence originates from a man aged 45-65 years who received an inactivated influenza vaccine. The CDR3 here is CASSEYGTSGNFYEQYF. CDR3 coding DNA: TGCGCCAGCAGTGAATATGGGACTAGCGGGAATTTCTACGAGCAGTACTTC.